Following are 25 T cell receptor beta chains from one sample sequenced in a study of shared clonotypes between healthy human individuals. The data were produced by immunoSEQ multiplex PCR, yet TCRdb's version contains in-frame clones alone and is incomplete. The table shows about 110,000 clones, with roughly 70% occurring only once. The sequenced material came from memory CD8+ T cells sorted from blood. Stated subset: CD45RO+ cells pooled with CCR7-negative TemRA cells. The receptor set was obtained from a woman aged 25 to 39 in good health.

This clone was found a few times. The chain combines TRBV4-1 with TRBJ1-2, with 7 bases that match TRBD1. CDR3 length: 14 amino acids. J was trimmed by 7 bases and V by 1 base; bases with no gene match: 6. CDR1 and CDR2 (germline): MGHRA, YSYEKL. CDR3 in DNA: TGCGCCAGCAGCCAAGGACAGGGCCCTTTTGGCTACACCTTC. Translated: CASSQGQGPFGYTF.

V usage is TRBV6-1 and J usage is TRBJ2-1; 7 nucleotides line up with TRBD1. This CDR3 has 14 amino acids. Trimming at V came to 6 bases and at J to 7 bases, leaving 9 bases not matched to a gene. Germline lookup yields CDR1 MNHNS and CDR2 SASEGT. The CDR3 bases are TGTGCCAGCAGACCCAGGGGGTCGGAGAATGAGCAGTTCTTC. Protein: CASRPRGSENEQFF.

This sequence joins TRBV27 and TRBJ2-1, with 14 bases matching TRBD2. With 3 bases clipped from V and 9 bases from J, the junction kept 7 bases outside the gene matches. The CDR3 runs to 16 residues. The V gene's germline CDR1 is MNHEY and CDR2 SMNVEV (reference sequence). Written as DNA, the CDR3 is TGTGCCAGCAGTTTTATAGGGACTAGCGGGAGAGTTGAGCAGTTCTTC. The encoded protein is CASSFIGTSGRVEQFF.

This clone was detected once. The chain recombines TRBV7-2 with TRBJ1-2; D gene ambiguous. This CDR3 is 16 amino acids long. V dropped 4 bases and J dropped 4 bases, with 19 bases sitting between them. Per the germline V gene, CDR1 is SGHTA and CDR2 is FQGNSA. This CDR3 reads CASSSFLEQSIYGYTF. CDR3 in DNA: TGTGCCAGCAGCTCCTTCCTTGAACAGAGTATCTATGGCTACACCTTC.

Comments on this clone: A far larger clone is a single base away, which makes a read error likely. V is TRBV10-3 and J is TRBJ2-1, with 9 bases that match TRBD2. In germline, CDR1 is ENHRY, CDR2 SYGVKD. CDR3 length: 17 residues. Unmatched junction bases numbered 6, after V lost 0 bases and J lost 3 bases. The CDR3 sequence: CAISESMASGDYNEQFF. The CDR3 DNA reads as TGTGCCATCAGTGAGTCGATGGCTAGCGGGGACTACAATGAGCAGTTCTTC.

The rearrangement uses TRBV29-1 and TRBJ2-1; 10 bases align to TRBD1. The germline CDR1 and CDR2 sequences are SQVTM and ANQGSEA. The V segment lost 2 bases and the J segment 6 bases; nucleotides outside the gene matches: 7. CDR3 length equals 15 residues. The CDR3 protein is CSVENGTGDVNEQFF. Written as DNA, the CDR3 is TGCAGCGTTGAAAACGGGACAGGGGATGTCAATGAGCAGTTCTTC.

CDR3 sequence: CASSDRVDSGNTIYF. In DNA, the CDR3 is TGTGCCAGCAGCGACAGGGTAGACTCTGGAAACACCATATATTTT. The J gene is TRBJ1-3, the V gene TRBV4-2; 7 positions agree with TRBD1. V shed 5 bases and J 0 bases; nucleotides not matched to a gene: 4. This CDR3 has 15 residues. Germline V gene sequence: CDR1 LGHNA, CDR2 YNFKEQ.

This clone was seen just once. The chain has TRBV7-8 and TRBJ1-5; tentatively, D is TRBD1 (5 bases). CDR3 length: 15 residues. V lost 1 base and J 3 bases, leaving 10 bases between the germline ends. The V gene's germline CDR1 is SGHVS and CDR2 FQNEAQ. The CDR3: CASSLDRGPNQPQHF. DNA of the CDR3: TGTGCCAGCAGCTTAGACCGGGGCCCCAATCAGCCCCAGCATTTT.

CDR3 sequence: CASSFPSGGSPPPVKIYEQYF. Written as DNA, the CDR3 is TGTGCCAGCAGTTTTCCCTCGGGAGGGTCCCCCCCGCCCGTCAAAATCTACGAGCAGTACTTC. The chain is built from TRBV28 and TRBJ2-7, with TRBD2 identical over 8 bases. Germline CDR1 and CDR2: MDHEN and SYDVKM. There are 21 residues in the CDR3. The V gene end was trimmed by 3 bases and the J gene end by 3 bases; junction bases not matched to a gene: 25.

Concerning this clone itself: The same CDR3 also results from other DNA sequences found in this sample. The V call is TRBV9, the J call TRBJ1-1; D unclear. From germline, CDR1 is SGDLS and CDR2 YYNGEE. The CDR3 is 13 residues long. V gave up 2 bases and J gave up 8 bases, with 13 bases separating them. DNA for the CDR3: TGTGCCAGCAGCGTGAGTTGGGCGACGGAAGCTTTCTTT. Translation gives CASSVSWATEAFF.

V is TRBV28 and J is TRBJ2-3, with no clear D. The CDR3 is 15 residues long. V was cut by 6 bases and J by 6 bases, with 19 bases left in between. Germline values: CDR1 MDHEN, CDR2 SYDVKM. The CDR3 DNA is TGTGCCAGCAGCTCTATAGAGGCAAAGAGGGATACGCAGTATTTT. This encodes CASSSIEAKRDTQYF.

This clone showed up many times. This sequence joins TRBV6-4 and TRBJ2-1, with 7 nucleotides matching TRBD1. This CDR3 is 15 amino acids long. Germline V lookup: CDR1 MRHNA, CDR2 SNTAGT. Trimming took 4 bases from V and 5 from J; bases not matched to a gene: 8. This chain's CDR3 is CASSVRDSGNNEQFF. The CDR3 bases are TGTGCCAGCAGTGTCCGGGACAGCGGAAACAATGAGCAGTTCTTC.

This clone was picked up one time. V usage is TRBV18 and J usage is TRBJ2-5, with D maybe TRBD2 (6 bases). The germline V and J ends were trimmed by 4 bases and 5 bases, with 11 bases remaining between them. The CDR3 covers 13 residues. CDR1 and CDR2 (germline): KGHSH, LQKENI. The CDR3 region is CASSRLVGETQYF. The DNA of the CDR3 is TGTGCCAGCTCACGACTAGTTGGGGAGACCCAGTACTTC.

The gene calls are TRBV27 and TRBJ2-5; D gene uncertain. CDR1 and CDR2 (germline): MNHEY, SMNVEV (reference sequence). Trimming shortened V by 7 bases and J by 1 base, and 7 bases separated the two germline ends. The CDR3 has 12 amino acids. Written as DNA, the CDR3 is TGTGCCAGCACATTGGTCCAAGAGACCCAGTACTTC. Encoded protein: CASTLVQETQYF.

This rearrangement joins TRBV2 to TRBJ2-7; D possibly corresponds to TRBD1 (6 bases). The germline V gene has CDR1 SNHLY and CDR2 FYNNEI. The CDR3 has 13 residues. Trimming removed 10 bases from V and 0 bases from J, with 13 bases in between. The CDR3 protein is CATLTGASYEQYF. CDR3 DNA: TGTGCCACCTTGACAGGAGCCTCCTACGAGCAGTACTTC.

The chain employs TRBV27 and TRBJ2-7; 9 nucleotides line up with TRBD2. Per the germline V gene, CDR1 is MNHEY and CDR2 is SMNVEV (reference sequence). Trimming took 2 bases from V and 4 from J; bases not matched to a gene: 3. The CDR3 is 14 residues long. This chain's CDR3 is CASSLASGTYEQYF. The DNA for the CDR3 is TGTGCCAGCAGTTTAGCTAGCGGGACGTACGAGCAGTACTTC.

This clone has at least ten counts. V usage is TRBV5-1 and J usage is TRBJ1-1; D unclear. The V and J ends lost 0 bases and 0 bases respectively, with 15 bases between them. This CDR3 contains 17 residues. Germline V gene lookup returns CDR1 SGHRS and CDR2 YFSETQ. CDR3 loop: CASSLGGLQTMNTEAFF. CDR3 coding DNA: TGCGCCAGCAGCTTGGGAGGGCTCCAGACCATGAACACTGAAGCTTTCTTT. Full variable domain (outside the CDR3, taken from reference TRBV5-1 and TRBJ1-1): KAGVTQTPRYLIKTRGQQVTLSCSPISGHRSVSWYQQTPGQGLQFLFEYFSETQRNKGNFPGRFSGRQFSNSRSEMNVSTLELGDSALYLCASSLGGLQTMNTEAFFGQGTRLTVV.

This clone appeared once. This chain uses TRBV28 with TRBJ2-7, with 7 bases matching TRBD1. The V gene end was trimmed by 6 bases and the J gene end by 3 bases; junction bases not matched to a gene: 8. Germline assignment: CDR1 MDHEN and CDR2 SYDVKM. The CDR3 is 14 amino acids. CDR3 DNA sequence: TGTGCCAGCAGCCAAAACAGGGGTAGCTACGAGCAGTACTTC. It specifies CASSQNRGSYEQYF.

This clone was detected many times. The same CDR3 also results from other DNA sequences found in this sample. CDR3 DNA sequence: TGTGCCAGCAGCTTAGTTCGGGGCACTGAAGCTTTCTTT. It codes for CASSLVRGTEAFF. This chain uses TRBV13 with TRBJ1-1; no reliable D call. The CDR3 loop spans 13 amino acids. V was shortened by 1 base and J by 4 bases, with 7 bases between the two germline ends. The germline CDR1 and CDR2 sequences are PRHDT and FYEKMQ (reference sequence).

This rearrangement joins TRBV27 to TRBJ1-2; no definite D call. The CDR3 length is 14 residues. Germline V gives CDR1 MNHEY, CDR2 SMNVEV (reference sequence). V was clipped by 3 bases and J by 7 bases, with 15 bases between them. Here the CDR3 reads CASSLAWGDGGYTF. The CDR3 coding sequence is TGTGCCAGCAGTTTGGCATGGGGTGATGGTGGCTACACCTTC.

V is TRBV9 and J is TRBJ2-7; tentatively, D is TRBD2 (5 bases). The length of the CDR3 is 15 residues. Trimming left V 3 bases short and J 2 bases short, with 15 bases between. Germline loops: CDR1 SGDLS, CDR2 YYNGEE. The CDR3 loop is CASSARPSGPYEQYF. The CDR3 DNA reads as TGTGCCAGCAGCGCAAGACCCAGCGGTCCCTACGAGCAGTACTTC. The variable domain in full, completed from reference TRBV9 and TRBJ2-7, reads DSGVTQTPKHLITATGQRVTLRCSPRSGDLSVYWYQQSLDQGLQFLIQYYNGEERAKGNILERFSAQQFPDLHSELNLSSLELGDSALYFCASSARPSGPYEQYFGPGTRLTVT.

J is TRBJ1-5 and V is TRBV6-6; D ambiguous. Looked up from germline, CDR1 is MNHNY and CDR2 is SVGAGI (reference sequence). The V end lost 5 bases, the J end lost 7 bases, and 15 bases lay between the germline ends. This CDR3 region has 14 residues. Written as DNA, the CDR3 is TGTGCCAGCAGTCCCCCGTGGGAGGACCAGCCCCAGCATTTT. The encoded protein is CASSPPWEDQPQHF.

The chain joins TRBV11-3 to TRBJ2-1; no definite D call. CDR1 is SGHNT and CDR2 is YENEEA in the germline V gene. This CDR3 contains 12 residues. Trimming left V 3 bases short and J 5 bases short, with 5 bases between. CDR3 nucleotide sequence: TGTGCCAGCAGCTTGAACAACAATGAGCAGTTCTTC. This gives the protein CASSLNNNEQFF.

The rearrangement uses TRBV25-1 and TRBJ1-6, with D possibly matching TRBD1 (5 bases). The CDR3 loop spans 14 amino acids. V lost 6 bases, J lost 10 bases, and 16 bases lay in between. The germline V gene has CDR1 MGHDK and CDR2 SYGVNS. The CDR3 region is CASSPIGGVSPLHF. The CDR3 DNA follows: TGTGCCAGCAGCCCCATTGGAGGGGTATCACCCCTCCACTTT.

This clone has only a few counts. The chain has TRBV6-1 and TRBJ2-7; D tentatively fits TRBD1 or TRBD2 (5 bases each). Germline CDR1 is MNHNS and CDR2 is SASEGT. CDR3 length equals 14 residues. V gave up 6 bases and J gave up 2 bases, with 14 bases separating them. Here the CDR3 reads CASRGNPGPYEQYF. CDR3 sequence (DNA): TGTGCCAGCAGAGGTAATCCGGGGCCCTACGAGCAGTACTTC.